This T cell receptor beta chain stems from a study of somatic mutations in cytotoxic T cells in rheumatoid arthritis. V was trimmed by 1 base and J by 4 bases, leaving 10 bases between them. Germline V gene data show CDR1 as SGHAT and CDR2 as FQNNGV. The CDR3 spans 15 residues. Method: immunoSEQ multiplex PCR; TCRdb's copy keeps in-frame clones and lacks some. The table shows 15,000 to 20,000 clones, with 65% to 80% occurring only once. The sample taken for sequencing was CD8+ T cells sorted from blood. This TCR derives from an adult with rheumatoid arthritis. The chain employs TRBV11-2 and TRBJ2-2; perhaps TRBD2 as D (5 bases). CDR3 loop: CASSLVDSGTGELFF. The CDR3 DNA reads TGTGCCAGCAGCTTAGTGGACTCGGGCACCGGGGAGCTGTTTTTT.